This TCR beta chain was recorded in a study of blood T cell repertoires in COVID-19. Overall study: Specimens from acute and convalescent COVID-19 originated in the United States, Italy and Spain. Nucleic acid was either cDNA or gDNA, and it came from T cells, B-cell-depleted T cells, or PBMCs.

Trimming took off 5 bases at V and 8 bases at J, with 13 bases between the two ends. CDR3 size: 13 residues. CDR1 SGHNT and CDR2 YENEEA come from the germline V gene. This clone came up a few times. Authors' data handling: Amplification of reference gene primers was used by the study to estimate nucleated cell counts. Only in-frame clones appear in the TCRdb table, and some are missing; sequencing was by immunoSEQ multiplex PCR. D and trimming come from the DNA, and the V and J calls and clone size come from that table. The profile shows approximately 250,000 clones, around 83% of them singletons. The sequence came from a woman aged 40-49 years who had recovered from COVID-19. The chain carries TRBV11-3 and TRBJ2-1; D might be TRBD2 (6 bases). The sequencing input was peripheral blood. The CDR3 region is CASSLRGTDEQFF. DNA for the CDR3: TGTGCCAGCAGCCTCCGGGGGACGGATGAGCAGTTCTTC. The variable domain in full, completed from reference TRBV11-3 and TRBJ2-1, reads EAGVVQSPRYKIIEKKQPVAFWCNPISGHNTLYWYLQNLGQGPELLIRYENEEAVDDSQLPKDRFSAERLKGVDSTLKIQPAELGDSAVYLCASSLRGTDEQFFGPGTRLTVL.